The present entry profiles one T cell receptor beta chain with its context. Study processing details: How many nucleated cells were present was estimated from reference gene primer amplification. Using immunoSEQ multiplex PCR, the repertoire was profiled, and TCRdb retains in-frame clones only, with some absent. V and J calls and clone size are copied from that table; D and trimming were computed from the DNA. Of roughly 130,000 clones listed, about four fifths were seen once; the top ten hold around 3%. Germline lookup yields CDR1 LGHNA and CDR2 YNFKEQ. This CDR3 has 16 amino acids. The V gene end was trimmed by 0 bases and the J gene end by 6 bases; junction bases not matched to a gene: 7. This entry is derived from a study of blood T cell repertoires in COVID-19. Study background: Italy, Spain and the United States were the sources of the convalescent and acute COVID-19 samples. T cells, B-cell-depleted T cells, or PBMCs provided the cDNA or gDNA that served as material.

Sequencing was done on a sample of peripheral blood. The chain joins TRBV4-2 to TRBJ1-5; 8 bases are a match to TRBD1. The receptor's source is an elderly woman with acute or convalescent COVID-19. This chain's CDR3 is CASSQDWGQDTQPQHF. In nucleotides, the CDR3 is TGTGCCAGCAGCCAAGATTGGGGACAGGACACTCAGCCCCAGCATTTT.